The next 16 T cell receptor beta chains were all read from a single sample in a study of tumor-infiltrating lymphocytes in primary liver carcinoma. With around 500 ng total RNA as template and a constant-region primer, TCR beta cDNA was made. Generation of the TCR beta libraries relied on three nested multiplex PCR rounds using slightly modified ARM-PCR. TRBV1-TRBV30 forward primers paired with a C-beta reverse primer were used in the first two PCR rounds, which ran roughly 11 cycles each. TCRdb recomputed calls from the multiplex PCR reads with MiXCR, one row per CDR3 protein. The profile shows approximately 110,000 distinct CDR3 sequences, 64% of them singletons. Co-extraction yielded RNA and DNA from approximately 20-30 mg of unsorted bulk tissue. The sample taken for sequencing was liver tumor tissue from sampling region 3. Regarding subset: tumor region T3, left-lateral pole. These receptor sequences come from a woman between 55 and 75 years old with primary liver carcinoma and hepatitis B virus infection.

V and J are TRBV29-1 and TRBJ1-1, with D unresolved. Germline values: CDR1 SQVTM, CDR2 ANQGSEA. The V end was cut by 4 bases, the J end by 7 bases, with 13 bases between. The CDR3 runs 12 residues. As DNA, the CDR3 is TGCAGCGTTGCTAATGGGCAAATTGAAGCTTTCTTT. Translating gives CSVANGQIEAFF.

About this clonotype itself: A much larger clone lies a single base off, so this may be a read error. The J gene is TRBJ1-1, the V gene TRBV25-1, with unresolved D. This CDR3 spans 11 amino acids. The V gene's germline CDR1 is MGHDK and CDR2 SYGVNS. Trimming pared 7 bases from V and 9 bases from J, leaving 12 bases between. CDR3 sequence: CASNSATKAFF. The CDR3 DNA reads as TGTGCCAGCAATTCCGCGACCAAAGCTTTCTTT.

As for this clonotype: The germline gene is not matched at one end of the junction; a read error may be the cause. The V call is TRBV6-1, the J call TRBJ2-7; D uncertain. Looked up from germline, CDR1 is MNHNS and CDR2 is SASEGT. CDR3 length equals 15 residues. The CDR3 DNA reads TGTGCCAACAGTGAAGTGAGAACGGTTTACTACGAGCAGTACTTC. Amino acids: CANSEVRTVYYEQYF.

This clonotype has only one observation. The junction does not match germline at one end; this may be a read error. The J gene is TRBJ2-3, the V gene TRBV11-1; D not resolved. CDR1 SGHAT and CDR2 FQDESV come from the germline V gene (reference sequence). CDR3 size: 14 residues. CDR3 amino acids: CARSLSQRARESHF. In nucleotides, the CDR3 is TGTGCCAGGAGCTTAAGTCAACGTGCGAGAGAGTCTCACTTT.

Comment on this clonotype: One end of the junction is discordant with germline, which a read error may explain. This chain links TRBV28 with TRBJ1-2, with a weak D call TRBD1 (5 bases). Per the germline V gene, CDR1 is MDHEN and CDR2 is SYDVKM. This CDR3 has 14 residues. CDR3 region: CASSPRRGWYGYAF. CDR3 DNA sequence: TGTGCCAGCAGCCCTCGGAGGGGCTGGTATGGCTACGCCTTC.

On this clonotype itself: Germline is not matched at one junction end, which may reflect a read error. The chain links TRBV28 to TRBJ2-1; 9 bases fit TRBD2. Per the germline V gene, CDR1 is MDHEN and CDR2 is SYDVKM. The CDR3 extends over 17 amino acids. CDR3 nucleotides: TGTGCCAGCAGCAATCGGGCTAGCGGGGTCTCCTACAGTGAGCAGTTCTTC. This translates into CASSNRASGVSYSEQFF.

For this clonotype: One end of the junction does not line up with germline, which may come from a read error. CDR3 amino acids: CAGSLGKGEWGVDEQFF. The CDR3 DNA sequence: TGTGCCGGCAGCTTAGGTAAGGGGGAATGGGGTGTCGATGAGCAGTTCTTC. V gene TRBV11-3 combines with J gene TRBJ2-1; possible D gene TRBD1, 6 bases. The CDR3 totals 17 residues. Per germline, CDR1 SGHNT and CDR2 YENEEA.

About this clonotype: Compared with germline, one end of the junction differs, possibly owing to a read error. J is TRBJ2-7 and V is TRBV11-2; 8 bases match TRBD1. The CDR3 is made up of 14 amino acids. Germline V gene data show CDR1 as SGHAT and CDR2 as FQNNGV. CDR3 bases: TGTGGCAGCAGCCTGATCGGGACAGGCTTGGAGTGGTACTTC. Its translation: CGSSLIGTGLEWYF.

The rearrangement uses TRBV6-1 and TRBJ1-5; D is unresolved. The DNA end is a closer match to TRBJ2-3, so the J assignment may be wrong. The length of the CDR3 is 14 residues. The germline CDR1 and CDR2 sequences are MNHNS and SASEGT. CDR3 sequence reads: CASSETGEIQPQYF. CDR3 coding DNA: TGTGCCAGCAGTGAAACCGGCGAGATTCAGCCCCAGTATTTT.

This clonotype was counted many times. The rearrangement joins TRBV29-1 to TRBJ1-5; 8 bases align to TRBD1. J lost 3 bases, V lost 7 bases, and 5 bases had no gene match. Germline V gene lookup returns CDR1 SQVTM and CDR2 ANQGSEA. This CDR3 is 13 amino acids long. In DNA, the CDR3 is TGCAGCGCAGGACAGGGTTTCAATCAGCCCCAGCATTTT. Its protein product is CSAGQGFNQPQHF.

On this clonotype: One junction end disagrees with the germline gene, perhaps due to a read error. V usage is TRBV19 and J usage is TRBJ2-5; 11 nucleotides align to TRBD2. CDR1 LNHDA and CDR2 SQIVND come from the germline V gene (reference sequence). CDR3 length equals 16 residues. The CDR3 bases are TGTGCCTGTAGTCTGCAGACTAGCGGGATTGGAGAGACCCAGTACTTC. Its translation is CACSLQTSGIGETQYF. Together with reference TRBV19 and TRBJ2-5, the CDR3 gives the full variable domain: DGGITQSPKYLFRKEGQNVTLSCEQNLNHDAMYWYRQDPGQGLRLIYYSQIVNDFQKGDIAEGYSVSREKKESFPLTVTSAQKNPTAFYLCACSLQTSGIGETQYFGPGTRLLVL.

On this clonotype: Lacking the conserved final phenylalanine or tryptophan, this CDR3 likely reflects a read error. The chain recombines TRBV2 with TRBJ2-5; no reliable D call. The CDR3 spans 12 residues. The germline V gene has CDR1 SNHLY and CDR2 FYNNEI. V was clipped by 7 bases and J by 5 bases, with 11 bases between them. CDR3 amino acids: CASNGLSETQYV. The CDR3 nucleotides read TGTGCCAGCAACGGTCTCTCGGAGACCCAGTACGTC.

On this clonotype: The junction departs from germline at one end; a sequencing error may be responsible. The chain joins TRBV29-1 to TRBJ2-1; TRBD2 matches at 12 bases. The CDR3 contains 17 residues. In germline, CDR1 is SQVTM, CDR2 ANQGSEA. This chain's CDR3 is CSVKRTSGVSPYNEQIF. In DNA form, the CDR3 reads TGCAGCGTTAAGAGGACTAGCGGGGTCAGCCCCTACAATGAGCAGATCTTC.

As regards this clonotype: The junction departs from the called germline gene at one end, perhaps through a read error. The V and J genes are TRBV11-2 and TRBJ2-2; D remains ambiguous. The CDR3 totals 14 residues. Germline V lookup: CDR1 SGHAT, CDR2 FQNNGV. The CDR3 here is CANSLDRAPGELFF. CDR3 nucleotides: TGTGCCAACAGCTTAGATCGAGCCCCCGGGGAGCTGTTTTTT.

Worth noting for this clonotype: An end of the junction differs from the germline gene, which may be a read error. This chain connects TRBV11-2 to TRBJ2-2; 7 bases line up with TRBD2. This CDR3 has 15 residues. Germline V gene lookup returns CDR1 SGHAT and CDR2 FQNNGV. The DNA of the CDR3 is TGTGCCAGCAGCCCCCTCAGACTAGCTTCCGGGGAGCTGTTATTT. Protein: CASSPLRLASGELLF.

On this clonotype: The junction differs from germline at one of its ends, possibly a read error. The chain links TRBV13 to TRBJ2-6, with 8 bases that match TRBD1. CDR3 length: 18 residues. Germline CDR1 is PRHDT and CDR2 is FYEKMQ (reference sequence). The CDR3 DNA follows: TGTGCCAGCAGCTTAGTGCGGACAGGGATGGCTGGGGCCAACATCCTGACTTTC. It encodes CASSLVRTGMAGANILTF.